The clone carrying this TCR beta chain was recorded only once. The data originate from a study of blood T cell repertoires in COVID-19. Study in general: Samples came from the United States, Italy and Spain, spanning acute and convalescent COVID-19. T cells, B-cell-depleted T cells, or PBMCs supplied cDNA or gDNA.

Some clones are missing from TCRdb's copy, which holds only in-frame ones; the method was immunoSEQ multiplex PCR. The repertoire holds about 210,000 clones, with 75% to 85% as singletons. Seattle patient enrollment occurred during active infection, with longitudinal follow-up thereafter. This sequence originates from a woman in her 70s with COVID-19, enrolled during active disease. The source material was peripheral blood.

In DNA, the CDR3 is TGCGCCAGCGTAAAAGAGGATCCGAGCACAGATACGCAGTATTTT. Translating gives CASVKEDPSTDTQYF. The J gene is TRBJ2-3, the V gene TRBV5-1; D gene ambiguous. V lost 7 bases, J lost 0 bases, and 15 bases lay in between. CDR1 is SGHRS and CDR2 is YFSETQ in the germline V gene. There are 15 residues in the CDR3.